This T cell receptor (beta chain) was sequenced in a study of early T cells in non-severe SARS-CoV-2 infection. Study background: Sequenced bulk RNA came from whole blood that was unsorted, and chains were unpaired.

Worth noting for this clonotype: As yet, its antigen is unknown.

This CDR3 comprises 14 residues. V was clipped by 7 bases and J by 4 bases, with 17 bases between them. Germline CDR1 is SGHKS and CDR2 is YYEKEE (reference sequence). Study observations and caveats: CD4 and private specificities were missed by VDJdb matching, which favored anti-spike CD8 responses.

Attached unique molecular identifiers marked individual cDNA molecules. TCRdb recomputed calls from the 5' RACE reads with MiXCR, one row per CDR3 protein. The sample contains 88,000 or so distinct CDR3 sequences, 15% of which appear only once. The gene calls are TRBV5-5 and TRBJ2-5; D may be TRBD2 (6 bases). The TCR originated in an adult who was a healthcare worker with PCR-confirmed SARS-CoV-2 infection or an uninfected control (not recorded which). Input material: whole blood. CDR3: CASRAVADTETQYF. CDR3 in DNA: TGTGCCAGCCGAGCGGTAGCGGACACAGAGACCCAGTACTTC.